This T cell receptor beta chain emerged from a study of T cells in narcolepsy. J was trimmed by 0 bases and V by 7 bases; bases with no gene match: 3. Germline assignment: CDR1 SNHLY and CDR2 FYNNEI. CDR3 length: 14 residues. Clones were read by immunoSEQ multiplex PCR, and TCRdb kept only the in-frame ones, dropping some. The data show about 27,000 clones, about four fifths seen once. Study-wide findings and caveats: Some memory CD4+ repertoires had no autoreactive clone sequences.

As regards this clone: Antigen: not known.

V usage is TRBV2 and J usage is TRBJ1-5, with 7 bases identical to TRBD1. The sample consisted of CD45RA- memory CD4+ T cells from PBMCs. The sequence derives from a human donor with narcolepsy. The CDR3 reads CASTDRSSNQPQHF. The CDR3 nucleotides read TGTGCCAGCACGGACAGGAGTAGCAATCAGCCCCAGCATTTT.